This section outlines one T cell receptor beta chain sequence together with its context. The sample comes from a study of radiotherapy plus CTLA-4 blockade in lung cancer. Some clones are missing from TCRdb's copy, which holds only in-frame ones; the method was immunoSEQ multiplex PCR. Of around 100,000 clones listed, roughly 74% are singletons. V lost 5 bases, J lost 4 bases, and 8 bases stayed unmatched. The length of the CDR3 is 15 residues. Germline loops: CDR1 SEHNR, CDR2 FQNEAQ (reference sequence). The receptor was isolated from a human donor with non-small cell lung cancer who had a partial response to radiotherapy plus ipilimumab. Some clones in this sample may be carry-over from other donors' samples. Sequencing used peripheral blood, obtained from a patient treated with radiotherapy plus ipilimumab. The V and J genes are TRBV7-9 and TRBJ2-1; 7 bases match TRBD1. The CDR3 bases are TGTGCCAGCAGCCTAGAGGGACAGACATACAATGAGCAGTTCTTC. Amino acid sequence: CASSLEGQTYNEQFF. The full variable domain, with the rest looked up from reference TRBV7-9 and TRBJ2-1, is DTGVSQNPRHKITKRGQNVTFRCDPISEHNRLYWYRQTLGQGPEFLTYFQNEAQLEKSRLLSDRFSAERPKGSFSTLEIQRTEQGDSAMYLCASSLEGQTYNEQFFGPGTRLTVL.